The clone carrying this T cell receptor beta chain has more than one count but fewer than ten. Its target is not known. The study profiled TCR beta VDJ and CDR3 using genomic DNA as template. TCRdb reprocessed the reads via MiXCR and lists one record per CDR3 protein. The sample consists of 110,000 or so distinct CDR3 sequences, 51% of them appearing once. This specimen comes from a study of CD8+CD57+ T cells in acquired aplastic anemia. Findings of the study overall: Patients had twenty-nine CD8+ CDR3 sequences in common with controls (the shared set).

The receptor was derived from a human donor in good health, serving as a control. Sequencing was performed on sorted CD4+, CD8+, or CD8+CD57+ T cells (not recorded which) from PBMCs.

CDR3 nucleotide sequence: TGTGCCACCAGCAGAGGGGAATCAGGTCGGTACGAGCAGTACTTC. Its protein product is CATSRGESGRYEQYF. This rearrangement joins TRBV15 to TRBJ2-7; no definite D call. The CDR3 consists of 15 residues. Trimming left V 1 base short and J 4 bases short, with 14 bases between. Germline CDR1 and CDR2: LNHNV and YYDKDF (reference sequence).